Below, one T cell receptor (beta chain) is given with its context. The antigen remains undetermined. This sample is drawn from a study of OX40 agonist ivuxolimab in advanced cancers. Here immunoSEQ multiplex PCR was the method, and the copy in TCRdb shows in-frame clones only, minus some. The table has nearly 85,000 clones, 75% to 90% seen once. Regarding the study as a whole: Normalized expansion of T-cell clones was also low for some nonresponders. Partly responding patients at 0.1-3.0 mg/kg showed some of the smallest clonal expansion.

This CDR3 has 14 residues. V lost 6 bases and J 7 bases, leaving 13 bases between the germline ends. Germline CDR1 LNHDA, CDR2 SQIVND (reference sequence). This receptor was identified in an adult with an advanced solid tumor such as melanoma, head and neck, liver or kidney cancer. The specimen comprised CD4+ or CD8+ T cells sorted from blood, sampled in a trial of the OX40 agonist ivuxolimab. J is TRBJ1-6 and V is TRBV19; tentative D call: TRBD1 (5 bases). The CDR3 region is CASRLDISNSPLHF. DNA for the CDR3: TGTGCCAGTAGATTGGACATTTCAAATTCACCCCTCCACTTT. Using reference TRBV19 and TRBJ1-6 for the parts outside the CDR3, the full variable domain is DGGITQSPKYLFRKEGQNVTLSCEQNLNHDAMYWYRQDPGQGLRLIYYSQIVNDFQKGDIAEGYSVSREKKESFPLTVTSAQKNPTAFYLCASRLDISNSPLHFGNGTRLTVT.